This T cell receptor beta chain was sequenced for a study of blood T cell repertoires in COVID-19 (dated by TCRdb to about 2020). With respect to the entire study: Collaborator samples came from the United States, Italy and Spain and covered acute and convalescent phases of COVID-19. Where available, HLA class I and class II types were taken from metadata supplied by the sample provider and were not determined by assay-based typing. Deeply sampled blood TCRbeta repertoires from subjects exposed to, actively infected with, or recovered from COVID-19 were included in the dataset. Nearly every sample came with metadata listing a de-identified subject ID, COVID-19 status, age in years and sex. The repertoires were made available in a free public database intended to serve as a resource for research on the immune response to SARS-CoV-2. The samples were drawn from the first 160 participants of the ongoing ImmuneRACE study and from 1,254 subjects provided by 6 global collaborators. The material from the prospective study consisted of cDNA or gDNA derived from T cells, B-cell-depleted T cells, or PBMCs. Study-wide conclusions, independent of this receptor: How much clinical and demographic metadata was included differed by source and by participant, and the metadata was provided uncurated.

In the prospective study, participants were about 18 to 89 years old, resided in 24 geographic areas of the United States, and were enrolled through a virtual design. In the prospective study, cohorts were assigned on the basis of participant-reported clinical history obtained from a screening survey and a study questionnaire. Recovered participants in ImmuneRACE Cohort 3 were defined as having two consecutive negative NP/OP PCR tests, clearance from a healthcare professional, or resolution of symptoms. In the prospective study, mobile phlebotomists collected whole blood, serum and a nasopharyngeal or oropharyngeal swab from each participant. Prospective study participants could optionally give additional blood draws and questionnaires over a 2-month period. Before DNA extraction, prospective study blood samples were shipped either frozen or at room temperature. This clone was observed a few times. Its binding antigen is unknown. Within one base of it there is no much larger clone, and no base qualities were kept.

V lost 6 bases and J lost 5 bases, and the count of bases not matched to a germline gene is 8. The CDR1 and CDR2 encoded by the germline V gene (reference sequence) are MNHEY and SMNVEV. Inclusive of the bounding cysteine and phenylalanine, the CDR3 is 16 residues long. The only DNA kept is the CDR3, 48 bases in frame from the first base. TCRbeta CDR3 regions were amplified from genomic DNA by means of the immunoSEQ Assay, a bias-controlled multiplex PCR. Per the original workflow: Nucleated cell counts per sample were estimated from amplification of reference gene primers within the assay. Sequence reads were collapsed and filtered to measure the absolute abundance of every unique TCRbeta CDR3 rearrangement. For each sample, productive Simpson clonality was calculated by taking the square root of Simpson's diversity index across productive rearrangements. TCRdb stores this immuneACCESS table with in-frame sequences only. Part of the clones is absent; in the studies checked, under half of the shortfall reflects unresolved V genes, and no reason is known for the rest. V and J calls and clone size follow that table, whereas D and trimming were derived from the DNA. The sample table contains under 200,000 clones; only one count was recorded for around 82% of them. Around 18% of the sample lies in the top ten.

Rearrangement joined TRBV27 to TRBJ2-5; the junction holds 14 bases that match TRBD2. The sequenced sample consisted of PBMCs or T cells enriched from blood (not recorded which). This TCR derives from a man aged 55 to 70 who had recovered from COVID-19. The CDR3 region: CASSRRLAGGRETQYF. The DNA reads as follows: TGTGCCAGCAGCCGGAGACTAGCGGGGGGGCGGGAGACCCAGTACTTC.